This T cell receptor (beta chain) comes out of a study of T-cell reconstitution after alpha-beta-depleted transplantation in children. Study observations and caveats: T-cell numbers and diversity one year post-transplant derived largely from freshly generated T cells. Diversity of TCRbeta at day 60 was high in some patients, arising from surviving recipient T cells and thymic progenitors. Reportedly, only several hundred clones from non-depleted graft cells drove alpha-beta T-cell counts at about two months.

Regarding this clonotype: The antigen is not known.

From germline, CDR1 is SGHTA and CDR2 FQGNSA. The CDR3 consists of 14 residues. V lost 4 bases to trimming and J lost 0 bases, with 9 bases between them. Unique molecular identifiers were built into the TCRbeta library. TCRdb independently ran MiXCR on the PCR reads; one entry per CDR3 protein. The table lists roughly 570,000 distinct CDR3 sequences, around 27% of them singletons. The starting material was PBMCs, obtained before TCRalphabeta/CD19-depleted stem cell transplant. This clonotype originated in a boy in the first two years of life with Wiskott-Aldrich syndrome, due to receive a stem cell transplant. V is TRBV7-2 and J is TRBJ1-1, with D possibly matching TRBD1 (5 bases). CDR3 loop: CASSWLQVNTEAFF. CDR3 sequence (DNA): TGTGCCAGCAGCTGGTTACAGGTGAACACTGAAGCTTTCTTT.